This TCR beta chain was obtained from a study of blood T cell repertoires in COVID-19 (dated by TCRdb to the early 2020s). With regard to the full study: Collaborator samples came from the United States, Italy and Spain and covered acute and convalescent phases of COVID-19. Where HLA class I and class II types were available, the types were taken from metadata supplied by the sample provider, not from assay-based typing. The dataset comprised deeply sampled blood TCRbeta repertoires from subjects exposed to, actively infected with, or recovered from COVID-19. The repertoires were made available in a free public database intended to serve as a resource for research on the immune response to SARS-CoV-2. The sample metadata nearly always contained a de-identified subject ID, COVID-19 status, age in years and sex. The samples were drawn from two sources: the first 160 participants of the ongoing ImmuneRACE study, and 1,200 or so subjects contributed by 6 global collaborators. The prospective study material was composed of cDNA or gDNA derived from T cells, B-cell-depleted T cells, or PBMCs. The full study reports these points: The quantity of clinical and demographic metadata differed by source and by participant and was supplied without curation.

TCRbeta CDR3 regions were amplified from genomic DNA by means of the immunoSEQ Assay, a bias-controlled multiplex PCR. Turning to the authors' computational methods: The number of nucleated cells in each sample was estimated by amplification of reference gene primers within the assay. To quantify the absolute abundance of each unique TCRbeta CDR3 rearrangement, sequence reads were collapsed and filtered. For each sample, productive Simpson clonality was calculated as the square root of Simpson's diversity index across productive rearrangements. TCRdb re-hosts the immuneACCESS table, in-frame sequences only. Its copies lack some clones; in the studies checked, an unresolved V gene accounts for under half of them, and the cause for the rest is not known. From that table come the V and J calls and clone size; the DNA was used to work out D and trimming. The sample contains a few hundred thousand clones, around nine tenths of them found a single time. The top ten hold around 4% of the sample.

On this clone itself: Its cognate antigen has yet to be identified. No qualities accompany the bases; no much larger clone lies one base away.

Enrolling through a virtual design, the prospective study's participants ranged in age from roughly 18 to 89 years and lived across some 23 United States geographic areas. To assign participants to cohorts, the prospective study relied on clinical history that participants themselves reported in a screening survey and a study questionnaire. Recovered participants in ImmuneRACE Cohort 3 were defined as having two consecutive negative NP/OP PCR tests, clearance from a healthcare professional, or resolution of symptoms. Each participant in the prospective study had whole blood, serum and a nasopharyngeal or oropharyngeal swab collected by mobile phlebotomists. Additional blood draws and questionnaires over an approximately two-month period could optionally be provided by prospective study participants. Before DNA extraction, prospective study blood samples were shipped either frozen or at room temperature.

This sequence originates from a woman in her thirties who had recovered from COVID-19. Sequenced: PBMCs or T cells enriched from blood (not recorded which).

The CDR3 protein is CATTPTSGMTALRGELFF. The DNA sequence is given as TGTGCCACCACCCCGACTAGCGGCATGACTGCTCTGAGGGGGGAGCTGTTTTTT. The V and J genes are TRBV15 and TRBJ2-2; 9 bases in the junction line up with TRBD2. Trimming takes 7 bases off V and 8 bases off J; junction bases not matched to a gene: 20. The CDR3 contains 18 residues, cysteine and phenylalanine counted. Just the 54-base CDR3 DNA is kept, in frame starting at base 1. The germline V gene (reference sequence) yields LNHNV for CDR1 and YYDKDF for CDR2.